This record looks at one T cell receptor (beta chain) sequence and its context. The antigen is unknown. The data derive from a study of T cell responses to AZD1222 COVID-19 vaccine. General study findings and limits: In all cases, repertoires were sampled only after the peak T cell response. White British donors predominated, females outnumbered males, and clonal diversity was possibly underestimated.

Germline V gene sequence: CDR1 MNHNS, CDR2 SASEGT. V shed 1 base and J shed 2 bases, with 9 bases lying between them. This CDR3 region has 14 residues. Clones were sequenced by immunoSEQ multiplex PCR, and TCRdb holds only the in-frame ones, with some missing. The sample carries roughly 150,000 clones, about nine tenths recorded once. The sequenced sample was peripheral blood, obtained 28 days after the second AZD1222 dose. This clonotype was sampled from an adult who received the AZD1222 COVID-19 vaccine. This chain links TRBV6-1 with TRBJ2-7; D is perhaps TRBD1 or TRBD2 (6 bases each). The CDR3: CASSEVGGTYEQYF. DNA for the CDR3: TGTGCCAGCAGTGAAGTGGGGGGCACCTACGAGCAGTACTTC.